Shown below are 17 T cell receptor beta chains from a single sample sequenced in a study of breast tumors, draining lymph nodes, adjacent tissues. TCRdb fed the multiplex PCR reads into MiXCR, producing one record per CDR3 protein. Among some 47,000 distinct CDR3 sequences listed, 42% were seen once. Sequencing was done on a sample of breast tumor tissue. Receptors originate from a female donor with breast cancer. Some clones in this sample may be carry-over from other donors' samples.

This clonotype has a count of ten or more. This chain uses TRBV6-5 with TRBJ2-7, with D perhaps TRBD2 (6 bases). This CDR3 has 13 residues. The V and J ends lost 6 bases and 6 bases respectively, with 15 bases between them. Germline CDR1 MNHEY, CDR2 SVGAGI. For the CDR3, the DNA is TGTGCCAGCAGACCGACTAGTTGGGGCGAGCAGTACTTC. It codes for CASRPTSWGEQYF.

The chain employs TRBV2 and TRBJ1-5, with a tentative D call TRBD1 (6 bases). Germline values: CDR1 SNHLY, CDR2 FYNNEI. Trimming cost V 8 bases and J 1 base, with 12 bases left between them. The CDR3 is made up of 14 amino acids. The CDR3 loop is CASCRDISNQPQHF. DNA for the CDR3: TGTGCCAGCTGTCGGGACATCAGCAATCAGCCCCAGCATTTT.

This clonotype is categorized as medium-sized. The chain carries TRBV20-1 and TRBJ1-6; D is uncertain. The CDR3 loop spans 15 amino acids. Trimming pared 3 bases from V and 7 bases from J, leaving 16 bases between. Germline V gene data show CDR1 as DFQATT and CDR2 as SNEGSKA (reference sequence). The CDR3: CSARIHGRWNSPLHF. In DNA, the CDR3 is TGCAGTGCTAGGATTCATGGCCGGTGGAATTCACCCCTCCACTTT.

This clonotype has at least ten counts. V is TRBV19 and J is TRBJ2-7; D may be TRBD1 (5 bases). CDR3 size: 13 residues. CDR1 is LNHDA and CDR2 is SQIVND in the germline V gene (reference sequence). The V and J ends lost 9 bases and 0 bases respectively, with 12 bases between them. CDR3 in amino acids: CASTGGNSYEQYF. The CDR3 DNA follows: TGTGCCAGCACAGGTGGGAACTCCTACGAGCAGTACTTC.

A note on this clonotype: The junction does not match germline at one end; this may be a read error. The chain links TRBV11-2 to TRBJ2-2; D possibly uses TRBD1 or TRBD2 (5 bases each). Looked up from germline, CDR1 is SGHAT and CDR2 is FQNNGV. The CDR3 runs to 15 residues. CDR3 region: CASSSTLQATGELLF. The CDR3 DNA reads as TGTGCCAGCAGCTCAACCTTACAGGCCACCGGGGAGCTGCTTTTT.

This clonotype was seen repeatedly, ten times or more. A much more abundant neighbour one base away suggests this may be a read error. The rearrangement links TRBV6-6 to TRBJ1-6, with a tentative D call TRBD1 (5 bases). The V gene lost 5 bases and the J gene lost 0 bases, with 14 bases spanning the gap. Germline CDR1 MNHNY, CDR2 SVGAGI (reference sequence). The CDR3 covers 17 residues. This CDR3 is CASSHPPGSSYNSPLHF. CDR3 nucleotides: TGTGCCAGCAGTCATCCCCCAGGGAGCTCCTATAATTCACCCCTCCACTTT.

There are many counts of this clonotype. The chain recombines TRBV20-1 with TRBJ2-7, with 9 bases identical to TRBD2. From germline, CDR1 is DFQATT and CDR2 SNEGSKA (reference sequence). With V trimmed by 0 bases and J by 1 base, 13 bases remained unmatched. This CDR3 contains 18 residues. Here the CDR3 reads CSARDRASSGTRSYEQYF. Here the CDR3 DNA reads TGCAGTGCTAGAGATCGAGCGTCTAGCGGGACGAGGTCCTACGAGCAGTACTTC.

The chain employs TRBV9 and TRBJ2-2; 14 nucleotides align to TRBD2. The germline V gene encodes CDR1 SGDLS and CDR2 YYNGEE. This CDR3 has 14 amino acids. Germline trimming cut 8 bases from V and 4 bases from J; bases unmatched to any gene: 1. CDR3 protein: CASGTSGSTGELFF. The CDR3 DNA reads as TGTGCCAGTGGGACTAGCGGGAGCACCGGGGAGCTGTTTTTT.

DNA of the CDR3: TGTGCCAGCAGCTTAGCATCCCGCGGAGATTCACCCCTCCACTTT. Translating it yields CASSLASRGDSPLHF. The rearrangement joins TRBV11-2 to TRBJ1-6; D gene uncertain. CDR1 and CDR2 from the germline V gene are SGHAT and FQNNGV. The CDR3 runs 15 residues. V gave up 1 base and J gave up 8 bases, with 12 bases separating them. Looking up the rest from reference TRBV11-2 and TRBJ1-6 gives the full variable domain: EAGVAQSPRYKIIEKRQSVAFWCNPISGHATLYWYQQILGQGPKLLIQFQNNGVVDDSQLPKDRFSAERLKGVDSTLKIQPAKLEDSAVYLCASSLASRGDSPLHFGNGTRLTVT.

This clonotype was detected many times. The chain employs TRBV5-1 and TRBJ2-2; perhaps D is TRBD1 or TRBD2 (5 bases each). CDR3 length equals 14 residues. V lost 6 bases, J lost 5 bases, and 14 bases lay in between. Germline V gene sequence: CDR1 SGHRS, CDR2 YFSETQ. DNA for the CDR3: TGCGCCAGCAAGGGGAACACGGGGACCGGGGAGCTGTTTTTT. This translates into CASKGNTGTGELFF.

This clonotype was detected ten times or more. The genes are TRBV12-3 or TRBV12-4 and TRBJ1-5; no definite D call. V was shortened by 1 base and J by 6 bases, with 7 bases between the two germline ends. This CDR3 spans 13 amino acids. The CDR3 sequence: CASSLDKGQPQHF. The CDR3 DNA reads TGTGCCAGCAGTTTAGATAAGGGTCAGCCCCAGCATTTT.

In this sample, this clonotype turned up many times. A much larger clone lies one base from this, so it may be a read error. V and J are TRBV11-3 and TRBJ2-5, with no clear D. CDR1 is SGHNT, CDR2 YENEEA, per germline. This CDR3 region has 15 residues. V was shortened by 1 base and J by 7 bases, with 16 bases between the two germline ends. In DNA form, the CDR3 reads TGTGCCAGCAGCTTAGGGGTAGGTCCGACCGCGACCCAGTACTTC. Protein product: CASSLGVGPTATQYF. Using reference TRBV11-3 and TRBJ2-5 for the parts outside the CDR3, the full variable domain is EAGVVQSPRYKIIEKKQPVAFWCNPISGHNTLYWYLQNLGQGPELLIRYENEEAVDDSQLPKDRFSAERLKGVDSTLKIQPAELGDSAVYLCASSLGVGPTATQYFGPGTRLLVL.

V gene TRBV10-2 combines with J gene TRBJ2-3; possibly TRBD2 for D (6 bases). The CDR3 runs 13 residues. Germline V CDR1 and CDR2: WSHSY, SAAADI. With 11 bases removed from V and 2 bases from J, the gap between germline ends came to 14 bases. The CDR3: CAVGLAITDTQYF. Here the CDR3 DNA reads TGCGCCGTTGGCCTAGCGATCACAGATACGCAGTATTTT.

This clonotype appeared many times. A single base separates this from a much larger clone, so it may be a read error. The chain joins TRBV11-3 to TRBJ2-5; D is possibly TRBD1 (7 bases). Germline CDR1 SGHNT, CDR2 YENEEA. The CDR3 has 11 residues. This chain's CDR3 is CASSQGGTPYF. DNA of the CDR3: TGTGCCAGCAGCCAGGGGGGCACCCCGTACTTC.

Comments on this clonotype: One end of the junction fails to match germline, which may point to a read error. The chain employs TRBV6-2 or TRBV6-3 and TRBJ2-5; TRBD2 might be the D (6 bases). Germline-derived CDR1 and CDR2 are MNHEY and SVGEGT. There are 15 residues in the CDR3. CDR3 loop: CASRRLGTFPEAQYF. The CDR3, as DNA: TGTGCCAGCAGAAGACTAGGAACTTTTCCAGAGGCCCAGTACTTC.

This clonotype was detected ten times or more. The chain carries TRBV15 and TRBJ1-6; 9 positions match TRBD1. The V and J ends lost 1 base and 9 bases, in that order; junction bases with no gene match: 4. The length of the CDR3 is 15 residues. Germline values: CDR1 LNHNV, CDR2 YYDKDF (reference sequence). DNA for the CDR3: TGTGCCACCAGCAGAGGGGACAGGGCAACTTCACCCCTCCACTTT. This encodes CATSRGDRATSPLHF.

This chain uses TRBV7-2 with TRBJ2-7, with 10 positions matching TRBD2. V lost 5 bases and J lost 5; bases outside the gene matches: 15. This CDR3 spans 17 amino acids. The germline V gene has CDR1 SGHTA and CDR2 FQGNSA. CDR3 sequence: CASSPQSGRASDHEQYF. In nucleotides, the CDR3 is TGTGCCAGCAGCCCGCAGAGCGGGAGGGCCAGCGACCACGAGCAGTACTTC.